The 4 T cell receptor beta chains listed next were all sequenced from one sample in a study of T cells in Graves' hyperthyroidism and ophthalmopathy. What was amplified from RNA transcripts were TCR beta CDR3 regions. With the HTBI primer set, the TCR CDR3 went through a first round of RT-PCR. TCRdb called the multiplex PCR reads again in MiXCR, with one record for every CDR3 protein. This table has some 490,000 distinct CDR3 sequences, roughly a sixth appearing once. Material: blood. All receptors derive from a woman under 40 with Graves' ophthalmopathy.

The rearrangement joins TRBV7-2 to TRBJ2-1, with 9 bases that match TRBD2. Germline CDR1 and CDR2: SGHTA and FQGNSA. Trimming removed 5 bases from V and 7 bases from J; junction bases left unmatched: 9. The CDR3 consists of 15 residues. CDR3 nucleotide sequence: TGTGCCAGCAGCCTCTCAGCTAGCGGGATTAATGAGCAGTTCTTC. This translates into CASSLSASGINEQFF.

This clonotype was found many times. The chain employs TRBV11-2 and TRBJ2-2, with unresolved D. With 5 bases removed from V and 4 bases from J, the gap between germline ends came to 17 bases. CDR1 is SGHAT, CDR2 FQNNGV, per germline. The CDR3 length is 16 residues. CDR3 loop: CASSMREERGTGELFF. CDR3 nucleotides: TGTGCCAGCAGCATGCGAGAGGAAAGAGGCACCGGGGAGCTGTTTTTT.

This chain uses TRBV6-1 with TRBJ2-7; the match to TRBD2 covers 10 bases. V lost 5 bases, J lost 2 bases, and 9 bases stayed unmatched. The CDR3 contains 16 residues. Germline values: CDR1 MNHNS, CDR2 SASEGT. The CDR3 DNA reads TGTGCCAGCAGTTTCCGCGGACTAGCGGAACCCTACGAGCAGTACTTC. Translating gives CASSFRGLAEPYEQYF.

This clonotype was seen more than once but under ten times. The V gene is TRBV19, the J gene TRBJ2-3; perhaps TRBD2 as D (6 bases). The CDR3 is 16 residues long. The ends were cut back, 4 bases at V and 3 bases at J, with 17 bases in the middle. Germline V gene sequence: CDR1 LNHDA, CDR2 SQIVND (reference sequence). Here the CDR3 DNA reads TGTGCCAGTAGTAACCCTCGGGACTCCTTAACAGATACGCAGTATTTT. This sequence encodes CASSNPRDSLTDTQYF.